This T cell receptor (beta chain) is from a study of cytomegalovirus exposure and HLA in healthy donors. Points from the study as a whole: The productive fraction for most TCR beta V segments was about 90% or about 30% in an earlier analysis. There were some public TCRs occurring in many donors, but most TCR sequences were rare. HLA alleles showed associations with 15,000 to 20,000 TCR beta sequences in a later analysis, at a 0.05 false discovery rate.

With 60 Vbeta and 13 Jbeta primers, the PCR was carried out. Repertoires were generated with immunoSEQ multiplex PCR, while TCRdb's copy carries only in-frame clones and drops some. This repertoire shows tens of thousands of clones, about 75% found once; its top ten account for approximately 13%. All the people who gave samples were healthy bone marrow donors. Germline assignment: CDR1 MNHEY and CDR2 SMNVEV (reference sequence). This CDR3 contains 15 residues. With 5 bases clipped from V and 5 bases from J, the junction kept 10 bases outside the gene matches. Details on this clone: Its antigen is not known.

This receptor was taken from a man aged 65-85 years in good health and CMV-seronegative. The sequencing input was PBMCs. V and J are TRBV27 and TRBJ2-5, with 8 bases fitting TRBD1. The DNA for the CDR3 is TGTGCCAGCAGTCCTACAGGGGGGTTGGGGGAGACCCAGTACTTC. Residues: CASSPTGGLGETQYF.